This T cell receptor beta chain emerged from a study of blood T cell repertoires in COVID-19. Overall study: Samples came from the United States, Italy and Spain, spanning acute and convalescent COVID-19. PBMCs, B-cell-depleted T cells, or T cells provided the cDNA or gDNA that made up the material.

Per the study methods: Estimated nucleated cell counts came from reference gene primer amplification. Sequencing was performed with immunoSEQ multiplex PCR; in TCRdb, only in-frame clones are kept and a portion is missing. V and J calls and clone size are given by that table; D and trimming were obtained from the DNA. The data show 55,000 to 85,000 clones, 81% seen once. The CDR3 is 13 residues long. The germline V gene has CDR1 GTSNPN and CDR2 SVGIG (reference sequence). Deletions cut 5 bases from V and 3 bases from J, with 13 bases between. The sample consisted of peripheral blood. This chain connects TRBV30 to TRBJ1-2; D is perhaps TRBD1 (5 bases). This TCR came from a woman in her 70s with acute or convalescent COVID-19. CDR3 loop: CAWLDIPHYGYTF. In DNA form, the CDR3 reads TGTGCCTGGTTGGACATCCCACACTATGGCTACACCTTC.